This T cell receptor beta chain was obtained from a study of T cell repertoires in cytomegalovirus infection. Study summary: Both recently identified HLA-C-restricted and well-studied HLA-B-restricted CMV epitopes were used in the study. Public signatures in TCR beta pointed to CMV infection and matching HLA type. General observations from the study: The ex vivo response showed dominance by HLA-C-restricted CMV-specific TCR beta clonotypes. Cumulative public TCR beta family frequency identified CMV carriers with the relevant HLA.

Per the germline V gene, CDR1 is LNHDA and CDR2 is SQIVND (reference sequence). Trimming cost V 5 bases and J 0 bases, with 14 bases left between them. CDR3 length: 16 amino acids. Concerning this clonotype: Antigen unknown.

TCRdb reprocessed the reads with MiXCR, giving one entry per CDR3 protein. The sample carries about 150,000 distinct CDR3 sequences, about 32% recorded once. The material sequenced was CD8+ T cells from cultured PBMCs, taken from culture after CMV antigen stimulation. The V gene is TRBV19, the J gene TRBJ1-3; D remains unclear. This receptor was obtained from a human donor in good health (CMV status not recorded). Some clones in this sample may be carry-over from other donors' samples. Here the CDR3 DNA reads TGTGCCAGTAGTTCCCTGGCTATCTACTCTGGAAACACCATATATTTT. Translating it yields CASSSLAIYSGNTIYF.